The 22 T cell receptor beta chains presented below share a single source sample, sequenced in a study of synovial regulatory T cells in juvenile arthritis (dated by TCRdb to 2013 to 2016). Library method: the immunoSEQ multiplex PCR assay. The table comes from immuneACCESS by way of TCRdb, which keeps in-frame sequences with V and J called. Part of the clones is missing from these tables; in studies checked, under half for an unresolved V gene and the rest for unknown reasons. This sample's table has entries for 7,500 to 10,000 clones. The ten largest clones take up 0.9% to 1.4% of the sample. The sequencing sample was made of Treg cells from blood. Sample cell subset or site, as interpreted from the label and publication: remaining (HLA-DR-negative) circulating blood Treg cells. Receptors were obtained from a donor between 2 and 29 years old with juvenile idiopathic arthritis.

Judged by frequency, this clone is medium-sized. V usage is TRBV18 and J usage is TRBJ1-1. Germline V gene sequence: CDR1 KGHSH, CDR2 LQKENI. The length of the CDR3 is 12 residues. This entry has no DNA. The CDR3 region is CASSFDQTEAFF.

V usage is TRBV28 and J usage is TRBJ1-2. From germline, CDR1 is MDHEN and CDR2 SYDVKM. The CDR3 sequence is 11 residues long. There is no recorded DNA. The chain's CDR3 is CASSLRSGYTF.

The rearrangement links TRBV14 to TRBJ1-1; TCRdb gives TRBD1 as the D gene, but with no DNA this cannot be confirmed. Germline V gene data show CDR1 as SGHDN and CDR2 as FVKESK. This CDR3 contains 16 residues. No DNA appears here. CDR3 sequence reads: CASSLLGRVADTEAFF.

The gene calls are TRBV9 and TRBJ1-3; TCRdb calls TRBD1, which cannot be checked without DNA. CDR1 and CDR2 from the germline V gene are SGDLS and YYNGEE. The CDR3 runs 15 residues. DNA is not recorded here. CDR3: CASSETQGTGNTIYF. Together with reference TRBV9 and TRBJ1-3, the CDR3 gives the full variable domain: DSGVTQTPKHLITATGQRVTLRCSPRSGDLSVYWYQQSLDQGLQFLIQYYNGEERAKGNILERFSAQQFPDLHSELNLSSLELGDSALYFCASSETQGTGNTIYFGEGSWLTVV.

The gene calls are TRBV5-1 and TRBJ2-3; TCRdb selects TRBD1, and the lack of DNA leaves this call unchecked. Germline CDR1 reads SGHRS; CDR2 reads YFSETQ. CDR3 length: 17 amino acids. DNA is not recorded here. CDR3 in amino acids: CASSLAGGQGVADTQYF.

The V and J genes are TRBV28 and TRBJ1-1. CDR3 size: 14 residues. There is no recorded DNA. CDR1 and CDR2 (germline): MDHEN, SYDVKM. CDR3 sequence: CASSPRGARTEAFF.

This chain links TRBV6-5 with TRBJ1-2; TCRdb designates TRBD1, a call that cannot be tested without DNA. This CDR3 is 14 amino acids long. The entry carries no DNA sequence. Germline V gene sequence: CDR1 MNHEY, CDR2 SVGAGI. CDR3 sequence: CASSYVGTAYGYTF.

This clone counts as medium-sized by frequency. The rearrangement links TRBV19 to TRBJ2-6; TCRdb designates TRBD1, a call that cannot be tested without DNA. Germline values: CDR1 LNHDA, CDR2 SQIVND (reference sequence). This CDR3 region has 21 residues. Only the protein is on record. CDR3 protein: CASLSSWADRSLSAGANVLTF.

The chain links TRBV10-3 to TRBJ2-1; there is no DNA to check the TCRdb D call of TRBD2. The CDR3 consists of 14 residues. No DNA has been recorded. The germline V gene encodes CDR1 ENHRY and CDR2 SYGVKD. CDR3 sequence reads: CAISHPRVYNEQFF.

This chain links TRBV6-4 with TRBJ2-3; the D gene TCRdb calls, TRBD1, cannot be checked with no DNA. Per germline, CDR1 MRHNA and CDR2 SNTAGT. This CDR3 region has 13 residues. Only the protein is on record. CDR3 in amino acids: CASRQGGTDTQYF.

V usage is TRBV28 and J usage is TRBJ2-3; the D gene TCRdb calls, TRBD2, cannot be checked with no DNA. The CDR3 extends over 14 amino acids. Only the protein is on record. Germline-derived CDR1 and CDR2 are MDHEN and SYDVKM. The CDR3 here is CASNLRLSTDTQYF.

This rearrangement joins TRBV11-2 to TRBJ2-7; TCRdb lists TRBD1, though no DNA is available to test this call. This CDR3 is built from 14 residues. No DNA has been recorded. The germline V gene encodes CDR1 SGHAT and CDR2 FQNNGV. This CDR3 reads CASSLGRLTYEQYF.

The chain uses TRBV27 and TRBJ2-7; TCRdb names TRBD1, which stays unverified in the absence of DNA. This CDR3 has 16 amino acids. The DNA is not on file. Germline values: CDR1 MNHEY, CDR2 SMNVEV (reference sequence). The CDR3 spells CASSYQGGHPFYEQYF.

V is TRBV7-6 and J is TRBJ2-2; TCRdb's assignment of TRBD2 cannot be checked, as there is no DNA. Germline V gene sequence: CDR1 SGHVS, CDR2 FNYEAQ. The CDR3 sequence is 15 residues long. No DNA sequence was recorded. CDR3 sequence: CASSFGTSRSGELFF.

The chain couples TRBV28 to TRBJ1-5; with no DNA, the TCRdb D assignment of TRBD1 cannot be verified. This CDR3 spans 16 amino acids. No DNA is recorded. Germline V gene data show CDR1 as MDHEN and CDR2 as SYDVKM. This CDR3 is CASRGQTYNSNQPQHF.

V and J are TRBV6-1 and TRBJ2-3. Germline V CDR1 and CDR2: MNHNS, SASEGT. This CDR3 contains 15 residues. The DNA is not on file. The CDR3 here is CASSKDPYLTDTQYF.

This rearrangement joins TRBV5-4 to TRBJ2-1; TCRdb designates TRBD2, a call that cannot be tested without DNA. The CDR3 length is 12 residues. No DNA accompanies this entry. Germline CDR1 reads SGHNT; CDR2 reads YYREEE (reference sequence). This chain's CDR3 is CASSLDGRGQFF.

V gene TRBV28 combines with J gene TRBJ1-4; TCRdb outputs TRBD1, but without DNA this stays unchecked. CDR1 and CDR2 (germline): MDHEN, SYDVKM. The CDR3 spans 15 residues. The DNA sequence is not available. CDR3 residues: CASSIAGTVGEKLFF.

This rearrangement joins TRBV6-1 to TRBJ2-7; checking the TCRdb D call of TRBD2 is not possible without DNA. The CDR3 totals 12 residues. DNA is not recorded here. Germline V lookup: CDR1 MNHNS, CDR2 SASEGT. The CDR3 reads CASSEARYEQYF.

This CDR3 reads CAIKRDSVPYEQYF. This chain joins TRBV10-3 and TRBJ2-7. CDR1 and CDR2 (germline): ENHRY, SYGVKD. CDR3 length: 14 amino acids. The record lacks a DNA sequence.

V and J are TRBV19 and TRBJ1-1; TCRdb's D gene call, TRBD1, goes unchecked for lack of DNA. Germline assignment: CDR1 LNHDA and CDR2 SQIVND (reference sequence). The CDR3 runs 14 residues. A DNA sequence was not provided. The CDR3 reads CASSTAGGRTEAFF.

The chain combines TRBV20-1 with TRBJ2-1. This CDR3 contains 11 residues. The coding DNA is unavailable. In germline, CDR1 is DFQATT, CDR2 SNEGSKA (reference sequence). The CDR3: CSARDGRAQFF.